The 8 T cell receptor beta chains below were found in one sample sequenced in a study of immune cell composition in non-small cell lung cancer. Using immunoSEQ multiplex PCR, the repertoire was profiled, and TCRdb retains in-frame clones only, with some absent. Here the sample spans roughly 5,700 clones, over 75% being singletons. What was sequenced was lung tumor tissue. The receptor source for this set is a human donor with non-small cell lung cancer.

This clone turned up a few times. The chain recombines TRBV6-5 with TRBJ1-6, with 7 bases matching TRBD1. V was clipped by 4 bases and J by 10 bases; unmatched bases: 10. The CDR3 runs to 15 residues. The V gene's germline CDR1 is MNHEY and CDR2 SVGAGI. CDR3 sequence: CASSLTGPGGSPLHF. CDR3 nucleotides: TGTGCCAGCAGTTTGACAGGGCCGGGAGGGTCACCCCTCCACTTT.

The CDR3 region is CASSWTAHEQYF. The CDR3 nucleotides are TGTGCCAGCAGCTGGACAGCGCACGAGCAGTACTTC. The chain is built from TRBV7-2 and TRBJ2-5, with a tentative D call TRBD1 (6 bases). The end of the DNA is better explained by TRBJ2-7, so the J call may be wrong. The CDR3 is made up of 12 amino acids. CDR1 is SGHTA, CDR2 FQGNSA, per germline.

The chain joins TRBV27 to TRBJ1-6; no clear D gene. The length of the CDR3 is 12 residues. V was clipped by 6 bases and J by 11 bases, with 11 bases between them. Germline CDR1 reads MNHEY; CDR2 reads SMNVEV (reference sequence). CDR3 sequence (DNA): TGTGCCAGCAGGCTCGGGGAGGCACCCCTCCACTTT. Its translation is CASRLGEAPLHF.

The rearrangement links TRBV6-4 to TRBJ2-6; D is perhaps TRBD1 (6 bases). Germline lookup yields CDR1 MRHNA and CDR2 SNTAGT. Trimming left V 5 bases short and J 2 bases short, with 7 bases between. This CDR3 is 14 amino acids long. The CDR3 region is CASSSGAGANVLTF. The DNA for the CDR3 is TGTGCCAGCAGTTCAGGGGCTGGGGCCAACGTCCTGACTTTC.

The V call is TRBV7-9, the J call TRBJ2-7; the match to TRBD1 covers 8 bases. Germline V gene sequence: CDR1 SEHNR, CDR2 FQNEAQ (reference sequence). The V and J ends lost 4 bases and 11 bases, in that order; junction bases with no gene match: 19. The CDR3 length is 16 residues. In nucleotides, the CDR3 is TGTGCCAGCAGCTCCTGGGGTCAGGGACAGGCCCTCGATAAGTACTTC. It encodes CASSSWGQGQALDKYF.

DNA for the CDR3: TGCGCCAGCAGCTTGGAGGGGCAGGGGGCGGGGGATAATGAGCAGTTCTTC. Translating it yields CASSLEGQGAGDNEQFF. The chain joins TRBV5-1 to TRBJ2-1, with D maybe TRBD1 (8 bases). This CDR3 region has 17 residues. Trimming stripped 0 bases from V and 7 bases from J, with 20 bases between. Germline-derived CDR1 and CDR2 are SGHRS and YFSETQ. The full variable domain, its missing parts supplied by reference TRBV5-1 and TRBJ2-1, is KAGVTQTPRYLIKTRGQQVTLSCSPISGHRSVSWYQQTPGQGLQFLFEYFSETQRNKGNFPGRFSGRQFSNSRSEMNVSTLELGDSALYLCASSLEGQGAGDNEQFFGPGTRLTVL.

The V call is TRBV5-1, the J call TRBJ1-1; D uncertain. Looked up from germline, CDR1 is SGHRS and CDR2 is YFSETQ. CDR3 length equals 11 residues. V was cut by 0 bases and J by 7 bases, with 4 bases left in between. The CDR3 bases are TGCGCCAGCAGCTTGGACAGTGAAGCTTTCTTT. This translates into CASSLDSEAFF.

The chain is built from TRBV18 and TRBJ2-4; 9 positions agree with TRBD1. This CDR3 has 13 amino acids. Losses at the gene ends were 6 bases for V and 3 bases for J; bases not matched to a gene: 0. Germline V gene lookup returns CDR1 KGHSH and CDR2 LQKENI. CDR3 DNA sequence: TGTGCCAGCTCGACAGGGGGCAAAAACATTCAGTACTTC. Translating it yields CASSTGGKNIQYF.